A selection of T cell receptor beta chains follows, all from one sample in a study of T-cell reconstitution after alpha-beta-depleted transplantation in children. TCRdb recomputed calls from the PCR reads with MiXCR, one row per CDR3 protein. The data hold around 960,000 distinct CDR3 sequences, with under 30% observed a single time. The specimen comprised PBMCs, mostly from graft donor cells, sampled 360 days after TCRalphabeta/CD19-depleted stem cell transplant. The receptor set was obtained from a boy younger than two who had a stem cell transplant for SCID, so the T cells may come from the graft donor. Both conserved end residues are part of each CDR3. D genes are given only for firm matches. Only part of the rows carry a size: once, few, many, or a class if the clone is expanded.

clone_size: few; d_call: TRBD2; v_call: TRBV5-1; j_call: TRBJ2-6; cdr3_length: 17; cdr3_aa: CASSLVGTSSGANVLTF; cdr3_nt: TGCGCCAGCAGCTTGGTGGGGACTAGCTCTGGGGCCAACGTCCTGACTTTC
clone_size: few; d_call: TRBD1; v_call: TRBV20-1; j_call: TRBJ1-2; cdr3_length: 17; cdr3_aa: CSARGLPSGGPNYGYTF; cdr3_nt: TGCAGTGCTAGAGGACTCCCCTCAGGGGGACCTAACTATGGCTACACCTTC
clone_size: -; d_call: TRBD1; v_call: TRBV7-8; j_call: TRBJ2-1; cdr3_length: 14; cdr3_aa: CASSVWTGEYEQFF; cdr3_nt: TGTGCCAGCAGCGTATGGACAGGGGAGTATGAGCAGTTCTTC
clone_size: -; d_call: TRBD1; v_call: TRBV27; j_call: TRBJ2-7; cdr3_length: 14; cdr3_aa: CASSFRQGLYEQYF; cdr3_nt: TGTGCCAGCAGTTTCCGACAGGGGCTCTACGAGCAGTACTTC
clone_size: few; d_call: -; v_call: TRBV12-3/TRBV12-4; j_call: TRBJ2-1; cdr3_length: 12; cdr3_aa: CASSPEHNEQFF; cdr3_nt: TGTGCCAGCAGTCCAGAGCACAATGAGCAGTTCTTC
clone_size: -; d_call: TRBD2; v_call: TRBV11-2; j_call: TRBJ2-1; cdr3_length: 19; cdr3_aa: CASSLIPGLAGGAYNEQFF; cdr3_nt: TGTGCCAGCAGCTTGATACCGGGACTAGCGGGGGGCGCATACAATGAGCAGTTCTTC
clone_size: few; d_call: -; v_call: TRBV12-3/TRBV12-4; j_call: TRBJ2-7; cdr3_length: 12; cdr3_aa: CASKQSSYEQYF; cdr3_nt: TGTGCCAGCAAGCAGTCCTCCTACGAGCAGTACTTC
clone_size: -; d_call: -; v_call: TRBV20-1; j_call: TRBJ2-1; cdr3_length: 16; cdr3_aa: CSAPPVSYRSYNEQFF; cdr3_nt: TGCAGTGCCCCCCCGGTTAGTTACCGCTCCTACAATGAGCAGTTCTTC
clone_size: -; d_call: -; v_call: TRBV6-5; j_call: TRBJ1-6; cdr3_length: 13; cdr3_aa: CASSYSRTRTAHF; cdr3_nt: TGTGCCAGCAGTTACAGCCGGACAAGAACGGCCCACTTT
clone_size: -; d_call: -; v_call: TRBV20-1; j_call: TRBJ2-3; cdr3_length: 13; cdr3_aa: CSARGGPTDTQYF; cdr3_nt: TGCAGTGCTAGGGGGGGCCCCACAGATACGCAGTATTTT
clone_size: -; d_call: TRBD2; v_call: TRBV15; j_call: TRBJ2-3; cdr3_length: 15; cdr3_aa: CATSRGLAGADTQYF; cdr3_nt: TGTGCCACCAGCAGGGGACTAGCGGGGGCAGATACGCAGTATTTT
clone_size: -; d_call: -; v_call: TRBV4-3; j_call: TRBJ1-6; cdr3_length: 15; cdr3_aa: CASSQGRQGGSPLHF; cdr3_nt: TGCGCCAGCAGCCAAGGAAGGCAGGGTGGCTCACCCCTCCACTTT
clone_size: few; d_call: -; v_call: TRBV7-2; j_call: TRBJ1-6; cdr3_length: 13; cdr3_aa: CASSLAYGSPLHF; cdr3_nt: TGTGCCAGCAGCTTAGCCTACGGATCACCCCTCCACTTT
clone_size: few; d_call: -; v_call: TRBV5-1; j_call: TRBJ2-6; cdr3_length: 18; cdr3_aa: CASSLFGGSRSGANVLTF; cdr3_nt: TGCGCCAGCAGCCTCTTTGGGGGATCCAGATCTGGGGCCAACGTCCTGACTTTC
clone_size: -; d_call: -; v_call: TRBV20-1; j_call: TRBJ1-6; cdr3_length: 14; cdr3_aa: CSARDRTGYSPLHF; cdr3_nt: TGCAGTGCTAGAGATCGAACCGGTTATTCACCCCTCCACTTT